A selection of T cell receptor beta chains follows, all from one sample in a study of cytomegalovirus exposure and HLA in healthy donors. Profiling relied on immunoSEQ multiplex PCR, and the TCRdb table lists in-frame clones only, not all of them. The sample lists about 150,000 clones, 76% occurring once. The sequencing sample was made of PBMCs. The receptors shown here come from a man aged 35-49 years in good health and CMV-seronegative. CDR3s include the opening cysteine and the closing phenylalanine or tryptophan. A D gene is named only where the DNA matches it firmly. Some rows mark clone size as missing; the rest say once, few, many or name a class of expanded clone.

V: TRBV5-4; J: TRBJ2-3; size: once; D: .; CDR3: CASSFVGGAGSDTQYF; DNA: TGTGCCAGCAGCTTCGTGGGCGGGGCGGGCTCGGATACGCAGTATTTT
V: TRBV5-1; J: TRBJ2-5; size: once; D: .; CDR3: CASSLRAGFVETQYF; DNA: TGCGCCAGCAGCTTGAGGGCAGGGTTCGTAGAGACCCAGTACTTC
V: TRBV7-9; J: TRBJ2-5; size: once; D: TRBD2; CDR3: CASSRGTSVDQETQYF; DNA: TGTGCCAGCAGCCGGGGGACTAGCGTAGATCAAGAGACCCAGTACTTC
V: TRBV2; J: TRBJ2-5; size: .; D: TRBD2; CDR3: CASTGLAGETQYF; DNA: TGTGCCAGCACAGGACTAGCGGGAGAGACCCAGTACTTC
V: TRBV6-1; J: TRBJ1-4; size: .; D: .; CDR3: CASSEDGPSTNEKLFF; DNA: TGTGCCAGCAGTGAAGACGGTCCCTCGACTAATGAAAAACTGTTTTTT
V: TRBV11-3; J: TRBJ2-7; size: few; D: .; CDR3: CASSLVSYEQYF; DNA: TGTGCCAGCAGCTTAGTATCCTACGAGCAGTACTTC
V: TRBV25-1; J: TRBJ2-2; size: .; D: TRBD1; CDR3: CASSDSRQGGTGELFF; DNA: TGTGCCAGCAGTGATTCGAGACAGGGGGGCACCGGGGAGCTGTTTTTT
V: TRBV29-1; J: TRBJ2-2; size: .; D: TRBD2; CDR3: CSVETSGSSGTGELFF; DNA: TGCAGCGTTGAGACTAGCGGGAGTTCGGGCACCGGGGAGCTGTTTTTT
V: TRBV7-9; J: TRBJ2-7; size: .; D: .; CDR3: CASSSGGAEQYF; DNA: TGTGCCAGCAGCTCCGGCGGGGCCGAGCAGTACTTC
V: TRBV5-1; J: TRBJ2-7; size: .; D: .; CDR3: CASSSAVPGSYEQYF; DNA: TGCGCCAGCAGCTCCGCGGTCCCGGGATCCTACGAGCAGTACTTC
V: TRBV9; J: TRBJ2-2; size: .; D: .; CDR3: CASRAGTNTGELFF; DNA: TGTGCCAGCAGGGCCGGGACGAACACCGGGGAGCTGTTTTTT
V: TRBV5-6; J: TRBJ2-7; size: .; D: TRBD2; CDR3: CASSLRLAGAYEQYF; DNA: TGTGCCAGCAGCTTACGGCTAGCGGGAGCCTACGAGCAGTACTTC
V: TRBV6-6; J: TRBJ2-2; size: few; D: .; CDR3: CASREGGNTGELFF; DNA: TGTGCCAGCCGCGAGGGCGGGAACACCGGGGAGCTGTTTTTT
V: TRBV5-1; J: TRBJ2-3; size: few; D: .; CDR3: CASRGQPLGTDTQYF; DNA: TGCGCCAGCAGGGGGCAGCCCCTGGGCACAGATACGCAGTATTTT
V: TRBV7-8; J: TRBJ1-1; size: once; D: .; CDR3: CASSRQRNTEAFF; DNA: TGTGCCAGCAGTCGACAGAGAAACACTGAAGCTTTCTTT
V: TRBV9; J: TRBJ1-1; size: .; D: .; CDR3: CASSVGTATPLGTEAFF; DNA: TGTGCCAGCAGCGTAGGGACAGCCACCCCGTTGGGCACTGAAGCTTTCTTT